The rows below give T cell receptor beta chains drawn from one sample of a study of Ad26.COV2.S vaccination and SARS-CoV-2 variants. Clones were read by immunoSEQ multiplex PCR, and TCRdb kept only the in-frame ones, dropping some. This sample has a few hundred thousand clones, with almost 90% found just once. The sample was peripheral blood, taken in a trial of Ad26.COV2.S vaccine versus placebo. These receptors originate from a person between 18 and 60 years old who received the Ad26.COV2.S COVID-19 vaccine or a placebo. Both conserved end residues are part of each CDR3. The order of the fields is clone size, V gene, D gene, J gene, CDR3 DNA, CDR3 protein. D genes are given only for firm matches. Rows give clone size only sometimes, using once, few, many, or a class for an expanded clone.

>NA|TRBV7-6|NA|TRBJ1-1
TGTGCCAGCAGCCAGTGGGAGGGCCTGGGCACTGAAGCTTTCTTT
CASSQWEGLGTEAFF
>NA|TRBV6-5|NA|TRBJ2-2
TGTGCCAGCTTAGACAACACCGGGGAGCTGTTTTTT
CASLDNTGELFF
>NA|TRBV2|NA|TRBJ1-2
TGTGCCAGCATTCCCGGGACTTTACTCTATGGCTACACCTTC
CASIPGTLLYGYTF
>NA|TRBV13|NA|TRBJ2-2
TGTGCCAGCAGAGTGGACAGAAACACCGGGGAGCTGTTTTTT
CASRVDRNTGELFF
>NA|TRBV28|NA|TRBJ2-3
TGTGCCAGCAGATTACTGAGGGACACAGATACGCAGTATTTT
CASRLLRDTDTQYF
>NA|TRBV25-1|TRBD2|TRBJ2-2
TGTGCCAGCAGTGAACTAGCGGGAGTATTCCCAAACACCGGGGAGCTGTTTTTT
CASSELAGVFPNTGELFF
>NA|TRBV12-3/TRBV12-4|TRBD1|TRBJ1-5
TGTGCCAGCAGTTTAACAGGGGGACAGCCCCAGCATTTT
CASSLTGGQPQHF
>few|TRBV7-9|NA|TRBJ1-1
TGTGCCAGCCGCGTTGGGGGCAGCACTGAAGCTTTCTTT
CASRVGGSTEAFF
>once|TRBV6-4|NA|TRBJ1-4
TGTGCCAGCAGCATGCAAGAAAACCTCCGCACGCGAAGGGCTAATGAAAAACTGTTTTTT
CASSMQENLRTRRANEKLFF
>NA|TRBV12-3/TRBV12-4|NA|TRBJ2-3
TGTGCCAGCAGGGCGGCTAGCACAGATACGCAGTATTTT
CASRAASTDTQYF
>NA|TRBV12-3/TRBV12-4|NA|TRBJ1-1
TGTGCCAGCAGTTTAGGAGGTGAAGCTTTCTTT
CASSLGGEAFF
>NA|TRBV9|NA|TRBJ1-1
TGTGCCAGCAGCGTAGAGGGGACTGAAGCTTTCTTT
CASSVEGTEAFF
>NA|TRBV27|NA|TRBJ1-3
TGTGCCAGCAGTTTACGGGGAACGGGAAACACCATATATTTT
CASSLRGTGNTIYF
>NA|TRBV5-1|NA|TRBJ2-3
TGCGCCAGCAGCTTGGGAGGGGTAGGGGATACGCAGTATTTT
CASSLGGVGDTQYF